This T cell receptor beta chain was sequenced in a study of T cells in Graves' hyperthyroidism and ophthalmopathy. Amplification of TCR beta CDR3 regions was performed using RNA transcripts as template. First-round RT-PCR of the TCR CDR3 relied on the HTBI primer set. A single record per CDR3 protein comes from TCRdb applying MiXCR to the multiplex PCR reads. This sample has 300,000 to 400,000 distinct CDR3 sequences; 13% occur once, and the top ten carry 9.2%. The CDR3 contains 11 residues. The germline gives CDR1 LNHDA, CDR2 SQIVND (reference sequence). Trimming took 6 bases from V and 7 from J, leaving 6 bases between them. This clonotype was detected only a few times. Exclusions: uncontrolled infection, other autoimmune disease, pregnancy, lactation.

The sequence was collected from a woman aged 18 to 35 with Graves' hyperthyroidism. The sequencing sample was made of blood. V usage is TRBV19 and J usage is TRBJ2-2; D not certain. The CDR3 region is CASSRLGELFF. In DNA, the CDR3 is TGTGCCAGTAGCAGGCTCGGGGAGCTGTTTTTT.